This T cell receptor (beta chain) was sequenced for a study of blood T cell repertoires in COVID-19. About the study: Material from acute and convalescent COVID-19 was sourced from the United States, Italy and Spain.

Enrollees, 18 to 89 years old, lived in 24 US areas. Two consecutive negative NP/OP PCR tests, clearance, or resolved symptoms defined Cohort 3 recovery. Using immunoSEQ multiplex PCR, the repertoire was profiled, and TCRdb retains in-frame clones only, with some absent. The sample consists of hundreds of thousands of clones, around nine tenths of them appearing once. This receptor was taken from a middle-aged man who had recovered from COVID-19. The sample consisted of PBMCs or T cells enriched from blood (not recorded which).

CDR3 sequence: CASSLRDTRAKNIQYF. The DNA for the CDR3 is TGTGCCAGTAGCCTCCGGGACACCCGAGCCAAAAACATTCAGTACTTC. The chain recombines TRBV19 with TRBJ2-4; a possible D gene is TRBD1 (6 bases). V was cut by 6 bases and J by 0 bases, with 15 bases left in between. The germline CDR1 and CDR2 sequences are LNHDA and SQIVND (reference sequence). This CDR3 region has 16 residues.